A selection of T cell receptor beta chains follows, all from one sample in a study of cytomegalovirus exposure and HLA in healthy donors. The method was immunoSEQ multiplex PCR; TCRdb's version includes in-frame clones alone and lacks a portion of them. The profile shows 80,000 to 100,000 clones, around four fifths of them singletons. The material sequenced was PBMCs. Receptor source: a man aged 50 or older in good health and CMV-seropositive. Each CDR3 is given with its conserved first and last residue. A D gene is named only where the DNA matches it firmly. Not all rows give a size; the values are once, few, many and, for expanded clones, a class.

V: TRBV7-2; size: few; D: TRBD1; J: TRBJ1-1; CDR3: CASSLKYLTGGRGTEAFF; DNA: TGTGCCAGCAGCTTAAAGTATTTGACAGGGGGCAGGGGCACTGAAGCTTTCTTT
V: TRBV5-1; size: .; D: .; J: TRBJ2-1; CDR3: CASSLESASDNEQFF; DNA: TGCGCCAGCAGCTTGGAGTCTGCTAGCGACAATGAGCAGTTCTTC
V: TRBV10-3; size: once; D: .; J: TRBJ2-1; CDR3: CAISVILALEQFF; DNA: TGTGCCATCAGTGTAATACTAGCCCTTGAGCAGTTCTTC
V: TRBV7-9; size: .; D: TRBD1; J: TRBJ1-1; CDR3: CASSSGAGGRTEAFF; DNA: TGTGCCAGCAGCTCAGGGGCAGGGGGCAGGACTGAAGCTTTCTTT
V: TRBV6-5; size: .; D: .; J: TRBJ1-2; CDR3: CASSYLTGHYGYTF; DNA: TGTGCCAGCAGTTACCTTACAGGTCACTATGGCTACACCTTC
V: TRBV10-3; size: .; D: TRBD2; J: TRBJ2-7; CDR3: CAISTGTSGGANEQYF; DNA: TGTGCCATCAGTACCGGGACTAGCGGGGGGGCTAACGAGCAGTACTTC
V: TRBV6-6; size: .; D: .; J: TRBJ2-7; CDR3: CASSSPAAGPHEQYF; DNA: TGTGCCAGCAGTTCCCCCGCCGCGGGGCCCCACGAGCAGTACTTC
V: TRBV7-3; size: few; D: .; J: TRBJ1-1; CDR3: CASRSNGNTEAFF; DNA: TGTGCCTCCCGGTCGAATGGGAACACTGAAGCTTTCTTT
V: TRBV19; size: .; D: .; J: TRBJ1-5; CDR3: CASSERKLGDQPQHF; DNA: TGTGCCAGTAGTGAGCGCAAGCTAGGCGATCAGCCCCAGCATTTT
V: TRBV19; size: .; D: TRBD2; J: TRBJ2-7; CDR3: CASSPRSGGYEQYF; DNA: TGTGCCAGTAGCCCTAGAAGCGGGGGATACGAGCAGTACTTC
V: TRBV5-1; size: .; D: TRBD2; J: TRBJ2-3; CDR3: CASSSDPSTSLSTRGGDTQYF; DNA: TGCGCCAGCAGCTCGGACCCCTCGACTAGCCTTTCCACCCGCGGCGGAGATACGCAGTATTTT
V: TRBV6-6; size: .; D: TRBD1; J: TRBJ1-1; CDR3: CASSPRQGPGLTEAFF; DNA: TGTGCCAGCAGCCCTCGACAGGGGCCGGGGCTCACTGAAGCTTTCTTT
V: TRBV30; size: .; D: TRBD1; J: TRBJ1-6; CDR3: CAGHTGGKSPLHF; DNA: TGTGCCGGGCACACAGGGGGCAAATCACCCCTCCACTTT
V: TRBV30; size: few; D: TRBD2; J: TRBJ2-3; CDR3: CAWSGLAGAGDTQYF; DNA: TGTGCCTGGAGTGGACTAGCGGGGGCCGGAGATACGCAGTATTTT
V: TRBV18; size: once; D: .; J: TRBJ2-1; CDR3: CASSPLSGVNEQFF; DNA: TGTGCCAGCTCACCACTCTCAGGGGTCAATGAGCAGTTCTTC
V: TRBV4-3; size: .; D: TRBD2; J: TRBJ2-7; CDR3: CASSQNPSGGYEQYF; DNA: TGCGCCAGCAGCCAAAATCCTAGCGGGGGCTACGAGCAGTACTTC
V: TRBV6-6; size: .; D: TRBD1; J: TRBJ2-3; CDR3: CASSNGQGSTDTQYF; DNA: TGTGCCAGCAGTAACGGACAGGGAAGCACAGATACGCAGTATTTT
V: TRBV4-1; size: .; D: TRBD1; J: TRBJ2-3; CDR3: CASSQVAGTGGTDTQYF; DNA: TGCGCCAGCAGCCAAGTCGCTGGGACAGGGGGCACAGATACGCAGTATTTT
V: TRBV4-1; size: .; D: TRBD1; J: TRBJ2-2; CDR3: CASSQGQGEGLYELFF; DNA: TGCGCCAGCAGCCAAGGTCAGGGGGAAGGCTTGTACGAGCTGTTTTTT
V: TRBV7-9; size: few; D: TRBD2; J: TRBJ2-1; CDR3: CASSSTSGGGGYNEQFF; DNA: TGTGCCAGCAGCTCGACTAGCGGGGGTGGGGGATACAATGAGCAGTTCTTC
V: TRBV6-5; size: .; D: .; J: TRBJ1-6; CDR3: CASSQGNSPLHF; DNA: TGTGCCAGCAGCCAGGGAAATTCACCCCTCCACTTT
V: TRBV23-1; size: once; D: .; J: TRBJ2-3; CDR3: CASSQECAPSSTDTQYF; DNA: TGCGCCAGCAGTCAAGAGTGTGCCCCCTCTAGCACAGATACGCAGTATTTT
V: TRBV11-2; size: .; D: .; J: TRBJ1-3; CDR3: CASSPQGIGNTIYF; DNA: TGTGCCAGCAGCCCACAGGGTATCGGAAACACCATATATTTT
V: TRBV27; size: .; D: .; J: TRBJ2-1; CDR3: CASSAIGQNEQFF; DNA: TGTGCCAGCAGTGCGATCGGACAGAATGAGCAGTTCTTC
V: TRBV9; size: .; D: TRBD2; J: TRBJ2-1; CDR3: CASSRSLSGGANEQFF; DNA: TGTGCCAGCAGCCGTAGTTTAAGCGGGGGGGCCAATGAGCAGTTCTTC
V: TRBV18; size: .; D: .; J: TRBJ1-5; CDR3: CASSPLIGNQPQHF; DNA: TGTGCCAGCTCACCATTAATTGGCAATCAGCCCCAGCATTTT
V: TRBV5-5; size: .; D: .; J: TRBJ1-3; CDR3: CASSSGQGILSGNTIYF; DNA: TGTGCCAGCAGCTCTGGGCAGGGGATACTCTCTGGAAACACCATATATTTT
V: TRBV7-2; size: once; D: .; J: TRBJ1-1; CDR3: CASSLGGIREAFF; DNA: TGTGCCAGCAGCTTAGGCGGAATTCGTGAAGCTTTCTTT
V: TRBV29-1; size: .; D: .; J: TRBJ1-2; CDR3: CSVEAGNRGYPF; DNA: TGCAGCGTTGAGGCAGGAAATCGTGGCTACCCCTTC
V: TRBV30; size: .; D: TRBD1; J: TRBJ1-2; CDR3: CAWSLRSLGTVPNYGYTF; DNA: TGTGCCTGGAGTCTTCGTAGCCTCGGGACAGTACCTAACTATGGCTACACCTTC